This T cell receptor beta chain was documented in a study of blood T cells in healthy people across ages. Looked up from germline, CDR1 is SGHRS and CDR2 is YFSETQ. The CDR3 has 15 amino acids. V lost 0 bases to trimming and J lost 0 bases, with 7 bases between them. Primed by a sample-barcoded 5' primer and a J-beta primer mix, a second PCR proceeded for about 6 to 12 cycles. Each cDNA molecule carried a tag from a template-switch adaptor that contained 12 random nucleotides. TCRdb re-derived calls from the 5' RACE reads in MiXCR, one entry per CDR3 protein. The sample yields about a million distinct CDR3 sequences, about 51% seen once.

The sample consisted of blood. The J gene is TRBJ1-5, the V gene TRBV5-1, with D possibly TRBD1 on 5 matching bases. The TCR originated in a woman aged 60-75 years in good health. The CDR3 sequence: CASSLGQFSNQPQHF. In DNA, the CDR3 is TGCGCCAGCAGCTTGGGACAGTTTAGCAATCAGCCCCAGCATTTT.